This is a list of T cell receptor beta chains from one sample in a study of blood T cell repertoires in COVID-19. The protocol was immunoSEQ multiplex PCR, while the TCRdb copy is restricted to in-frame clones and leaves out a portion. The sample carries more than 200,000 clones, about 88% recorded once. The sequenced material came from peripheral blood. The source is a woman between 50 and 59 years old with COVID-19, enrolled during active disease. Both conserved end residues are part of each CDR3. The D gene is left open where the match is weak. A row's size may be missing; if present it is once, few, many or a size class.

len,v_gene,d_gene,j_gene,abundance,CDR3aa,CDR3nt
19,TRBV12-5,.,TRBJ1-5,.,CASGPPAGFEPDSNQPQHF,TGTGCTAGTGGTCCCCCAGCGGGGTTCGAACCTGATAGCAATCAGCCCCAGCATTTT
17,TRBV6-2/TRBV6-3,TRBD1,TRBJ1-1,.,CASSRPGGSYMNTEAFF,TGTGCCAGCAGCCGCCCAGGGGGCTCCTACATGAACACTGAAGCTTTCTTT
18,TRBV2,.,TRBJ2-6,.,CASTRVDRLLSGANVLTF,TGTGCCAGCACTCGGGTTGACAGGTTACTCTCTGGGGCCAACGTCCTGACTTTC
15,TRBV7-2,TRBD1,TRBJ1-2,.,CASSLGGTGGYGYTF,TGTGCCAGCAGCTTAGGCGGAACAGGGGGCTATGGCTACACCTTC
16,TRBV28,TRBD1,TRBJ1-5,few,CASSSSGGRSNQPQHF,TGTGCCAGCAGTTCCTCAGGGGGTAGGAGCAATCAGCCCCAGCATTTT
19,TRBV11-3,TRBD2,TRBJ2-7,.,CASSFYTSGGLIASYEQYF,TGTGCCAGCAGCTTTTATACTAGCGGGGGCCTGATCGCCTCCTACGAGCAGTACTTC
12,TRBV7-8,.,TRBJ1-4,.,CASSPGGGKLFF,TGTGCCAGCAGCCCCGGCGGTGGAAAACTGTTTTTT
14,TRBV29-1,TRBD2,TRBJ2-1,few,CSTLGLAVSNEQFF,TGCAGCACCCTAGGACTAGCGGTTTCCAATGAGCAGTTCTTC
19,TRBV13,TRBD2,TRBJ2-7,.,CASSLEGLSSGGASAEQYF,TGTGCCAGCAGCTTAGAGGGCCTCTCTAGCGGGGGGGCCTCGGCCGAGCAGTACTTC
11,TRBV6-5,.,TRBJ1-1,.,CASLPGAEAFF,TGTGCCAGCCTACCAGGTGCTGAAGCTTTCTTT
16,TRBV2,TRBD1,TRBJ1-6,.,CASSYLGQNINSPLHF,TGTGCCAGCAGTTACCTGGGACAGAACATTAATTCACCCCTCCACTTT
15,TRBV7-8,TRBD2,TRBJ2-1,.,CASSPDRLAGGPMIF,TGTGCCAGCAGCCCCGACCGACTAGCGGGGGGGCCCATGATCTTC
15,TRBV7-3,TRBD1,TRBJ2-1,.,CASSTGTGVGAEQFF,TGTGCCAGCAGCACTGGGACAGGCGTCGGGGCAGAGCAGTTCTTC
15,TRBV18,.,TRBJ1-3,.,CASSPRAGEGNTIYF,TGTGCCAGCTCACCAAGGGCAGGGGAAGGAAACACCATATATTTT
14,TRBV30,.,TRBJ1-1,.,CAWSKTLPGTEAFF,TGTGCCTGGAGTAAGACTCTCCCGGGCACTGAAGCTTTCTTT
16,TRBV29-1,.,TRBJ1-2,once,CSVEDRGGGLNYGYTF,TGCAGCGTTGAAGATCGCGGCGGGGGTCTGAACTATGGCTACACCTTC